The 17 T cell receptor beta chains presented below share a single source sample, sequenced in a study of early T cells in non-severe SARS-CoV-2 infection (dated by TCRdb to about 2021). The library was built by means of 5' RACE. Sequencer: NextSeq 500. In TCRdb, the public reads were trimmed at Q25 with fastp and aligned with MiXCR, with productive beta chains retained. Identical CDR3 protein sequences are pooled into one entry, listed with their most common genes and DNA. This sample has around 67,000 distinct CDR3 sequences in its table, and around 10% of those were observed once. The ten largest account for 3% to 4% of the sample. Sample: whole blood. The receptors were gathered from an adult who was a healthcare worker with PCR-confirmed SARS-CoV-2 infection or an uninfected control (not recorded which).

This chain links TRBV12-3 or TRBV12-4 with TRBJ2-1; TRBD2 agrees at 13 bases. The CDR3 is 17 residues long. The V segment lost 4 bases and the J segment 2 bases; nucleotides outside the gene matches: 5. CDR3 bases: TGTGCCAGCAGTTCCCGGACTAGCGGGGGACCCTACAATGAGCAGTTCTTC. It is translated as CASSSRTSGGPYNEQFF.

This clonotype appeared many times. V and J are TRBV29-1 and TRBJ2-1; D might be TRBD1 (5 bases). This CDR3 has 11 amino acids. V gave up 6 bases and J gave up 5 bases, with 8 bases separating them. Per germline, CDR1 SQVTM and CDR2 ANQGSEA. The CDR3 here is CSVRQNNEQFF. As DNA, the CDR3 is TGCAGCGTCAGACAGAACAATGAGCAGTTCTTC.

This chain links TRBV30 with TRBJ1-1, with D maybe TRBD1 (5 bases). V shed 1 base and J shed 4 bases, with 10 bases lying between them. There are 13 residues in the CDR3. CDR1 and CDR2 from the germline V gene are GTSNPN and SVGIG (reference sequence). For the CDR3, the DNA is TGTGCCTGGAGTGGATGGGGCCCCACTGAAGCTTTCTTT. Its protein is CAWSGWGPTEAFF. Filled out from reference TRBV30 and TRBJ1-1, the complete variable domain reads SQTIHQWPATLVQPVGSPLSLECTVEGTSNPNLYWYRQAAGRGLQLLFYSVGIGQISSEVPQNLSASRPQDRQFILSSKKLLLSDSGFYLCAWSGWGPTEAFFGQGTRLTVV.

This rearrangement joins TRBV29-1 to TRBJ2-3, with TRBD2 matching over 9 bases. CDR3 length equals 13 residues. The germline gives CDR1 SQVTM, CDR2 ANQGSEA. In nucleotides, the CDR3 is TGCCAGGCCCTAGCGGGATTGGGAGATACGCAGTATTTT. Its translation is CQALAGLGDTQYF.

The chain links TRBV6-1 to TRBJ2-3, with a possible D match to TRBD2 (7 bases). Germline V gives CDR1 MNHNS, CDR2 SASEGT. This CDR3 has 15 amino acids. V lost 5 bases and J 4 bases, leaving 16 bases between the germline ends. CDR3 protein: CASSLGGAGADTQYF. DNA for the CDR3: TGTGCCAGCAGTTTGGGGGGCGCGGGGGCAGATACGCAGTATTTT.

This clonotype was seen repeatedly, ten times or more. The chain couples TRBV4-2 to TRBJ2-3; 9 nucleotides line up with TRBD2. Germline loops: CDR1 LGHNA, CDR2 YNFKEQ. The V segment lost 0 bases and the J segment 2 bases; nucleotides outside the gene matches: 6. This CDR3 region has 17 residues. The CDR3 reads CASSQDPAGGYTDTQYF. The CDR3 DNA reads TGTGCCAGCAGCCAAGATCCGGCGGGGGGGTACACAGATACGCAGTATTTT.

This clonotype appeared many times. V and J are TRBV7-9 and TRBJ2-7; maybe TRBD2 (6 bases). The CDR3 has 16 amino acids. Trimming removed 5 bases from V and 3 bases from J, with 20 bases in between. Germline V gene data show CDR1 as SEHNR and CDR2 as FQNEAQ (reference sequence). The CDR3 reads CASSLSPLGGGYEQYF. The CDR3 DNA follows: TGTGCCAGCAGCCTCTCCCCCCTGGGAGGAGGCTACGAGCAGTACTTC.

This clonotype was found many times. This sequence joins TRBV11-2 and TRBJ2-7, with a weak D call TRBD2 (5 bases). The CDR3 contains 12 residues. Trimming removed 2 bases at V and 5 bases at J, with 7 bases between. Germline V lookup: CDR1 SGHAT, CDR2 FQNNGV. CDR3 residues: CASSLRRDEQYF. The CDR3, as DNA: TGTGCCAGCAGCTTACGGCGGGACGAGCAGTACTTC.

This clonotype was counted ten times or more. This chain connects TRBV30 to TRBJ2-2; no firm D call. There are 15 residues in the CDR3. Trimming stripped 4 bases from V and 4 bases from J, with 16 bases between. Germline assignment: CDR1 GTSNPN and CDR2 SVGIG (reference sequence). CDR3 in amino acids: CAWIKRSIGTGELFF. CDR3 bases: TGTGCCTGGATAAAACGTAGTATAGGCACCGGGGAGCTGTTTTTT.

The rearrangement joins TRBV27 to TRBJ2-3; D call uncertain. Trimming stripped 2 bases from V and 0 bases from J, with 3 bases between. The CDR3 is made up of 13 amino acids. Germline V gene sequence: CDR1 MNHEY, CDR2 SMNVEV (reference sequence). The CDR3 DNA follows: TGTGCCAGCAGTTTAGTGAGCACAGATACGCAGTATTTT. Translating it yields CASSLVSTDTQYF.

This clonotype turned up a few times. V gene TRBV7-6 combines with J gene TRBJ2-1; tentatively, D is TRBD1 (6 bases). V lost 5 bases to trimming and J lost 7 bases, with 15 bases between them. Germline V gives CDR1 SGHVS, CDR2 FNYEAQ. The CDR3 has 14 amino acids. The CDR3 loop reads CASSPPGTRNEQFF. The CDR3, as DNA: TGTGCCAGCAGCCCGCCCGGGACACGAAATGAGCAGTTCTTC.

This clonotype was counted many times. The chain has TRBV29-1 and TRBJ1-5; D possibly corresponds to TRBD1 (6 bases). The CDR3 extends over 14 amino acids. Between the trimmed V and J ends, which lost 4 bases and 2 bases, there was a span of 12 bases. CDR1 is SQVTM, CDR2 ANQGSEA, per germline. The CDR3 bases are TGCAGCGTTGCACAGGGCGTGGGCAATCAGCCCCAGCATTTT. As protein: CSVAQGVGNQPQHF.

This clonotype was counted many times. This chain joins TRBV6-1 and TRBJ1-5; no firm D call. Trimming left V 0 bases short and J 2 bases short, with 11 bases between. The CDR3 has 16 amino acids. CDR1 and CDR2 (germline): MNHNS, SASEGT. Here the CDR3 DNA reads TGTGCCAGCAGTGAAGCCATGGGAGGAGGCAATCAGCCCCAGCATTTT. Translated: CASSEAMGGGNQPQHF.

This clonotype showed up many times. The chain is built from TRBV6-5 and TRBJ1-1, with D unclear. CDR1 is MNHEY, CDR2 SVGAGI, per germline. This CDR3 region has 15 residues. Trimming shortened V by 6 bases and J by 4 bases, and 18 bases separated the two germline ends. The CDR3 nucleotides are TGTGCCAGCAGGAATAGTCGGTCCCGCGGCACTGAAGCTTTCTTT. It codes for CASRNSRSRGTEAFF.

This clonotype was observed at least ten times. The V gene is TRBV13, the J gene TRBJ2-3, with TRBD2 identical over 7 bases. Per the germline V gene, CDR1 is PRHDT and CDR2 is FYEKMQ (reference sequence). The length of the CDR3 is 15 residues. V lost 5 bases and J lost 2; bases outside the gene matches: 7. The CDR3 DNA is TGTGCCAGCAGCGTCAGCGGGACCCCCACAGATACGCAGTATTTT. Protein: CASSVSGTPTDTQYF.

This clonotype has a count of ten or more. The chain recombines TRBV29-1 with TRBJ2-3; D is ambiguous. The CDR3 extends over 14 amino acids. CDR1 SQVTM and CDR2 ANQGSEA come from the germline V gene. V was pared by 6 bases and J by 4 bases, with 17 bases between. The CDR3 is CSVAPTPRADTQYF. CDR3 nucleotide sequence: TGCAGCGTCGCCCCGACCCCTCGGGCAGATACGCAGTATTTT.

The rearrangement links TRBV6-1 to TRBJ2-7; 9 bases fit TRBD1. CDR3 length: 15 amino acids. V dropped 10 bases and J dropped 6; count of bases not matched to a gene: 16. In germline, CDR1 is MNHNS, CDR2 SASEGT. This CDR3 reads CATLWGGQGIGEQYF. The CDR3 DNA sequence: TGTGCCACCCTTTGGGGGGGACAGGGCATAGGCGAGCAGTACTTC.